This TCR beta chain appears in the sequencing data of a study of T cell responses to AZD1222 COVID-19 vaccine. Study-level findings and limits: Clonal diversity was possibly underestimated, and the donors were mostly white British, with more females.

Comments on this clone: Antigen specificity is unknown.

The table came from immunoSEQ multiplex PCR; TCRdb's copy has only in-frame clones and leaves some out. Here the sample spans fewer than 200,000 clones, more than 75% being singletons. The CDR3 has 14 residues. CDR1 is SGHRS, CDR2 YFSETQ, per germline. V lost 4 bases, J lost 4 bases, and 5 bases stayed unmatched. Pooled samples include second doses given at about 4 or 12 weeks. The TCR was taken from an adult who received the AZD1222 COVID-19 vaccine. The specimen comprised peripheral blood, sampled 28 days after the second AZD1222 dose. This chain uses TRBV5-1 with TRBJ2-7; 10 nucleotides match TRBD1. The CDR3 is CASSGGQGGYEQYF. CDR3 DNA: TGCGCCAGCAGCGGAGGACAGGGGGGGTACGAGCAGTACTTC.